The 10 T cell receptor beta chains listed next were all sequenced from one sample in a study of T cell changes during pregnancy in multiple sclerosis. Using immunoSEQ multiplex PCR, the repertoire was profiled, and TCRdb retains in-frame clones only, with some absent. The sample includes more than 80,000 clones, 91% of them seen just once. The sample was PBMCs, taken in the first trimester of pregnancy. The receptors were gathered from a female donor in good health, serving as a control in a pregnancy study. Some clones in this sample may be carry-over from other donors' samples.

The gene calls are TRBV11-2 and TRBJ1-5; unclear D gene. V was trimmed by 3 bases and J by 7 bases, leaving 10 bases between them. The CDR3 runs 13 residues. CDR1 is SGHAT and CDR2 is FQNNGV in the germline V gene. The CDR3 DNA is TGTGCCAGCAGCTTGACGGGGAAGCAGCCCCAGCATTTT. It yields the protein CASSLTGKQPQHF.

The chain couples TRBV7-2 to TRBJ1-3; TRBD1 aligns across 9 bases. V dropped 4 bases and J dropped 4; count of bases not matched to a gene: 11. Germline-derived CDR1 and CDR2 are SGHTA and FQGNSA. CDR3 length equals 17 residues. This CDR3 is CASSYDYGQGKGNTIYF. DNA for the CDR3: TGTGCCAGCAGCTATGATTACGGACAGGGGAAGGGAAACACCATATATTTT. Complete variable domain (other parts from reference TRBV7-2 and TRBJ1-3): GAGVSQSPSNKVTEKGKDVELRCDPISGHTALYWYRQSLGQGLEFLIYFQGNSAPDKSGLPSDRFSAERTGGSVSTLTIQRTQQEDSAVYLCASSYDYGQGKGNTIYFGEGSWLTVV.

CDR3 DNA sequence: TGTGCGGGTTCGGCTGGGCACACTGAAGCTTTCTTT. This codes for CAGSAGHTEAFF. This sequence joins TRBV28 and TRBJ1-1; D gene ambiguous. CDR1 is MDHEN and CDR2 is SYDVKM in the germline V gene. This CDR3 has 12 amino acids.

The CDR3 loop reads CASSSGQDNSPLHF. DNA for the CDR3: TGTGCCAGCAGCTCGGGACAAGATAATTCACCCCTCCACTTT. The chain recombines TRBV11-2 with TRBJ1-6, with D perhaps matching TRBD1 (6 bases). This CDR3 region has 14 residues. CDR1 and CDR2 from the germline V gene are SGHAT and FQNNGV. V was pared by 4 bases and J by 5 bases, with 9 bases between.

The chain uses TRBV5-6 and TRBJ1-5; 11 bases match TRBD1. After removal of 4 bases from V and 6 bases from J, the junction contained 3 bases not matched to a gene. This CDR3 has 14 residues. Germline CDR1 reads SGHDT; CDR2 reads YYEEEE. CDR3 in amino acids: CASSRTGGTQPQHF. The CDR3 DNA sequence: TGTGCCAGCAGCCGGACAGGGGGCACTCAGCCCCAGCATTTT.

The gene calls are TRBV21-1 and TRBJ2-3; the table's D call, TRBD2, has no DNA check behind it. TRBV21-1 is marked as a pseudogene. The length of the CDR3 is 14 residues. In nucleotides, the CDR3 is TGTGCCAGCGGGACTAGCAGTCCCACAGATACGCAGTATTTT. This translates into CASGTSSPTDTQYF.

Details on this clone: The sample has other DNA sequences that encode this CDR3 too. The gene calls are TRBV18 and TRBJ2-7; D ambiguous. There are 13 residues in the CDR3. V was cut by 3 bases and J by 3 bases, with 9 bases left in between. Germline V gene sequence: CDR1 KGHSH, CDR2 LQKENI. CDR3 sequence reads: CASSPSGVYEQYF. CDR3 sequence (DNA): TGTGCCAGCTCACCCTCAGGCGTCTACGAGCAGTACTTC. The full variable domain, with the rest looked up from reference TRBV18 and TRBJ2-7, is NAGVMQNPRHLVRRRGQEARLRCSPMKGHSHVYWYRQLPEEGLKFMVYLQKENIIDESGMPKERFSAEFPKEGPSILRIQQVVRGDSAAYFCASSPSGVYEQYFGPGTRLTVT.

This clone was seen only a few times. Just one base apart from a much larger clone, this may be a read error. The chain carries TRBV6-5 and TRBJ2-3; 15 bases fit TRBD2. J was trimmed by 4 bases and V by 5 bases; bases with no gene match: 1. Germline lookup yields CDR1 MNHEY and CDR2 SVGAGI. The CDR3 length is 15 residues. The CDR3 region has the DNA TGTGCCAGCAGTGGACTAGCGGGGGGGCCAGATACGCAGTATTTT. The encoded protein is CASSGLAGGPDTQYF.

This chain links TRBV7-8 with TRBJ1-2, with TRBD1 matching over 7 bases. The germline V gene has CDR1 SGHVS and CDR2 FQNEAQ. The J segment lost 3 bases and the V segment lost 3 bases, leaving 4 bases of the junction unmatched. The CDR3 spans 14 residues. Here the CDR3 reads CASSFSGTDYGYTF. The CDR3 DNA reads as TGTGCCAGCAGCTTTTCCGGGACAGACTATGGCTACACCTTC. The full variable domain, completed using reference TRBV7-8 and TRBJ1-2, is GAGVSQSPRYKVAKRGQDVALRCDPISGHVSLFWYQQALGQGPEFLTYFQNEAQLDKSGLPSDRFFAERPEGSVSTLKIQRTQQEDSAVYLCASSFSGTDYGYTFGSGTRLTVV.

V is TRBV6-6 and J is TRBJ2-3; D might be TRBD2 (6 bases). CDR3 length: 15 residues. V lost 0 bases, J lost 6 bases, and 13 bases lay in between. Germline CDR1 reads MNHNY; CDR2 reads SVGAGI (reference sequence). The CDR3 spells CASSYSLGAGDTQYF. DNA for the CDR3: TGTGCCAGCAGTTACTCGTTAGGGGCGGGGGATACGCAGTATTTT.